Below are 22 T cell receptor beta chains sequenced from a single sample in a study of cytomegalovirus exposure and HLA in healthy donors. It was with 60 Vbeta and 13 Jbeta primers that the PCR ran. TCRdb's copy holds only in-frame clones and misses some; the assay was immunoSEQ multiplex PCR. The table lists around 140,000 clones, over 75% of them singletons. Sequencing used PBMCs. These TCRs come from a woman aged 40-49 years in good health and CMV-seronegative.

This chain joins TRBV28 and TRBJ1-5; D might be TRBD1 (6 bases). With 6 bases removed from V and 11 bases from J, the gap between germline ends came to 23 bases. The CDR3 is 15 amino acids. CDR1 and CDR2 (germline): MDHEN, SYDVKM. CDR3: CASSSLTGQLISQHF. The CDR3 bases are TGTGCCAGCAGCTCCCTGACAGGCCAACTAATCTCCCAGCATTTT. The full variable domain, completed using reference TRBV28 and TRBJ1-5, is DVKVTQSSRYLVKRTGEKVFLECVQDMDHENMFWYRQDPGLGLRLIYFSYDVKMKEKGDIPEGYSVSREKKERFSLILESASTNQTSMYLCASSSLTGQLISQHFGDGTRLSIL.

The chain recombines TRBV2 with TRBJ1-1; D perhaps matches TRBD1 (5 bases). The ends were cut back, 3 bases at V and 6 bases at J, with 17 bases in the middle. The CDR3 extends over 15 amino acids. Germline assignment: CDR1 SNHLY and CDR2 FYNNEI. The CDR3 loop is CASSDKRGEGAEAFF. The CDR3 DNA sequence: TGTGCCAGCAGTGACAAGCGGGGCGAAGGGGCTGAAGCTTTCTTT.

This chain connects TRBV28 to TRBJ2-7, with 10 positions matching TRBD1. The germline CDR1 and CDR2 sequences are MDHEN and SYDVKM. J lost 2 bases, V lost 4 bases, and 5 bases had no gene match. CDR3 length equals 15 residues. The CDR3 spells CASSSPGQGAYEQYF. DNA for the CDR3: TGTGCCAGCAGTTCCCCCGGACAGGGGGCCTACGAGCAGTACTTC.

This CDR3 reads CSSGRAGHNEQFF. The CDR3, as DNA: TGCAGCTCCGGGAGAGCAGGACACAATGAGCAGTTCTTC. This chain joins TRBV29-1 and TRBJ2-1, with a tentative D call TRBD2 (6 bases). CDR3 length: 13 residues. Germline values: CDR1 SQVTM, CDR2 ANQGSEA. Trimming pared 8 bases from V and 5 bases from J, leaving 16 bases between.

The gene calls are TRBV5-1 and TRBJ2-3; possible D gene TRBD2, 5 bases. V was trimmed by 2 bases and J by 1 base, leaving 11 bases between them. CDR1 and CDR2 from the germline V gene are SGHRS and YFSETQ. The length of the CDR3 is 15 residues. CDR3 amino acids: CASSLGSFGTDTQYF. DNA for the CDR3: TGCGCCAGCAGCTTAGGGAGTTTCGGCACAGATACGCAGTATTTT.

The CDR3 nucleotides are TGTGCCAGCAGCCAGAGGACTAGCGGGGCTTACACCGGGGAGCTGTTTTTT. Its translation: CASSQRTSGAYTGELFF. The V gene is TRBV5-4, the J gene TRBJ2-2; 12 nucleotides line up with TRBD2. The CDR3 has 17 residues. Germline loops: CDR1 SGHNT, CDR2 YYREEE (reference sequence). Trimming at V came to 4 bases and at J to 3 bases, leaving 7 bases not matched to a gene.

J is TRBJ1-2 and V is TRBV28; D is unclear. Germline V CDR1 and CDR2: MDHEN, SYDVKM. Trimming shortened V by 7 bases and J by 2 bases, and 8 bases separated the two germline ends. CDR3 length equals 12 residues. The CDR3 DNA reads as TGTGCCAGCAAAACCCAGAACTATGGCTACACCTTC. Protein sequence: CASKTQNYGYTF.

V usage is TRBV7-2 and J usage is TRBJ2-5, with TRBD2 matching 7 bases. Germline V gene lookup returns CDR1 SGHTA and CDR2 FQGNSA. The J segment lost 5 bases and the V segment lost 5 bases, leaving 11 bases of the junction unmatched. This CDR3 is built from 15 residues. CDR3 amino acids: CASSTGGVGGETQYF. In DNA form, the CDR3 reads TGTGCCAGCAGCACGGGAGGAGTGGGGGGGGAGACCCAGTACTTC. The full variable domain, rest sourced from reference TRBV7-2 and TRBJ2-5, is GAGVSQSPSNKVTEKGKDVELRCDPISGHTALYWYRQSLGQGLEFLIYFQGNSAPDKSGLPSDRFSAERTGGSVSTLTIQRTQQEDSAVYLCASSTGGVGGETQYFGPGTRLLVL.

V and J are TRBV28 and TRBJ1-2; the D gene is possibly TRBD1 (5 bases). The CDR3 totals 12 residues. Per the germline V gene, CDR1 is MDHEN and CDR2 is SYDVKM. Trimming stripped 3 bases from V and 7 bases from J, with 9 bases between. CDR3 loop: CASSLGRAGYTF. The CDR3 DNA reads as TGTGCCAGCAGTTTGGGCAGGGCTGGCTACACCTTC.

The chain has TRBV5-6 and TRBJ1-4; 9 bases agree with TRBD1. Germline-derived CDR1 and CDR2 are SGHDT and YYEEEE. The CDR3 sequence is 14 residues long. Germline trimming cut 4 bases from V and 8 bases from J; bases unmatched to any gene: 6. The CDR3 DNA reads TGTGCCAGCAGCCGTGGGACAGGGATAGAAAAACTGTTTTTT. This translates into CASSRGTGIEKLFF.

V and J are TRBV10-1 and TRBJ2-1; TRBD2 matches 7 bases. Germline loops: CDR1 WNHNN, CDR2 SYGVQD (reference sequence). The CDR3 covers 17 residues. Trimming at V came to 5 bases and at J to 5 bases, leaving 15 bases not matched to a gene. The CDR3 is CASSRGVVGAGDNEQFF. The CDR3 coding sequence is TGCGCCAGCAGTCGGGGCGTTGTCGGGGCGGGAGACAATGAGCAGTTCTTC.

A single count supports this clone. This chain uses TRBV19 with TRBJ2-3; TRBD1 agrees at 8 bases. Per germline, CDR1 LNHDA and CDR2 SQIVND (reference sequence). The CDR3 consists of 13 residues. Trimming at V came to 11 bases and at J to 3 bases, leaving 7 bases not matched to a gene. The CDR3 DNA reads as TGTGCCTCCAGGGGGCAGGAAACAGATACGCAGTATTTT. Translating it yields CASRGQETDTQYF.

About this clone: One end of the junction is discordant with germline, which a read error may explain. The V call is TRBV6-5, the J call TRBJ1-3; D is undetermined. Germline V lookup: CDR1 MNHEY, CDR2 SVGAGI. CDR3 length: 14 residues. The DNA of the CDR3 is TGTGCCAGCAGTGACTCTGGCGGGTGGAACACCATATATTTT. Translation gives CASSDSGGWNTIYF.

This CDR3 is CASSFPTGAISVRWNTEAFF. Written as DNA, the CDR3 is TGTGCCAGCAGCTTCCCGACAGGGGCTATATCGGTTCGGTGGAACACTGAAGCTTTCTTT. The chain combines TRBV5-4 with TRBJ1-1; 8 positions match TRBD1. CDR3 length equals 20 residues. V dropped 2 bases and J dropped 1; count of bases not matched to a gene: 19. The germline V gene encodes CDR1 SGHNT and CDR2 YYREEE (reference sequence).

V usage is TRBV7-6 and J usage is TRBJ1-2; D is undetermined. The CDR3 extends over 13 amino acids. The germline V and J ends were trimmed by 3 bases and 1 base, with 6 bases remaining between them. CDR1 SGHVS and CDR2 FNYEAQ come from the germline V gene. CDR3 in amino acids: CASSFGNNYGYTF. The DNA of the CDR3 is TGTGCCAGCAGCTTTGGCAATAACTATGGCTACACCTTC.

The gene calls are TRBV6-5 and TRBJ2-7, with a weak D call TRBD2 (6 bases). Germline lookup yields CDR1 MNHEY and CDR2 SVGAGI. The CDR3 covers 15 residues. V was cut by 6 bases and J by 6 bases, with 21 bases left in between. The CDR3 DNA reads as TGTGCCAGCAGCCGCCGGCTGGCGGGGCCCCGCGAGCAGTACTTC. Its translation is CASSRRLAGPREQYF.

The rearrangement uses TRBV7-3 and TRBJ2-6; D perhaps matches TRBD2 (5 bases). Germline CDR1 SGHTA, CDR2 FQGTGA. V was clipped by 9 bases and J by 4 bases, with 13 bases between them. The CDR3 length is 14 residues. The CDR3 sequence is CASGSGSGANVLTF. For the CDR3, the DNA is TGTGCCAGTGGGTCGGGGTCCGGGGCCAACGTCCTGACTTTC.

V is TRBV5-4 and J is TRBJ2-7; D might be TRBD2 (6 bases). Per the germline V gene, CDR1 is SGHNT and CDR2 is YYREEE (reference sequence). This CDR3 spans 15 amino acids. Trimming left V 4 bases short and J 6 bases short, with 20 bases between. The CDR3 nucleotides are TGTGCCAGCAGCCCCTCGTCGGAGCGGGTAGGCGAGCAGTACTTC. It codes for CASSPSSERVGEQYF. The variable domain in full, with the rest retrieved from reference TRBV5-4 and TRBJ2-7, is ETGVTQSPTHLIKTRGQQVTLRCSSQSGHNTVSWYQQALGQGPQFIFQYYREEENGRGNFPPRFSGLQFPNYSSELNVNALELDDSALYLCASSPSSERVGEQYFGPGTRLTVT.

The chain combines TRBV27 with TRBJ2-7, with 11 bases matching TRBD1. CDR1 and CDR2 from the germline V gene are MNHEY and SMNVEV (reference sequence). V shed 1 base and J 1 base; nucleotides not matched to a gene: 6. The CDR3 consists of 17 residues. The CDR3 region has the DNA TGTGCCAGCAGTTTATTAGTGGGGACAGGGGGATCCTACGAGCAGTACTTC. Its translation: CASSLLVGTGGSYEQYF.

The J gene is TRBJ2-5, the V gene TRBV7-8; 7 positions agree with TRBD1. Germline loops: CDR1 SGHVS, CDR2 FQNEAQ. The CDR3 totals 15 residues. Losses at the gene ends were 2 bases for V and 5 bases for J; bases not matched to a gene: 8. The CDR3 region has the DNA TGTGCCAGCAGCTTAAATTCAGGGGGATGGGAGACCCAGTACTTC. This encodes CASSLNSGGWETQYF.

The chain recombines TRBV19 with TRBJ2-5, with a weak D call TRBD1 (5 bases). Germline CDR1 reads LNHDA; CDR2 reads SQIVND (reference sequence). The CDR3 extends over 15 amino acids. Trimming removed 0 bases at V and 4 bases at J, with 12 bases between. The CDR3 DNA follows: TGTGCCAGTAGTATAGATGCAAGGGGCCTAGAGACCCAGTACTTC. As protein: CASSIDARGLETQYF.

The chain links TRBV2 to TRBJ2-2, with 7 bases identical to TRBD2. Per germline, CDR1 SNHLY and CDR2 FYNNEI. Trimming removed 6 bases from V and 5 bases from J; junction bases left unmatched: 9. This CDR3 spans 15 amino acids. The CDR3 reads CASSEWASGTGELFF. CDR3 nucleotide sequence: TGTGCCAGCAGCGAATGGGCTAGCGGAACCGGGGAGCTGTTTTTT.